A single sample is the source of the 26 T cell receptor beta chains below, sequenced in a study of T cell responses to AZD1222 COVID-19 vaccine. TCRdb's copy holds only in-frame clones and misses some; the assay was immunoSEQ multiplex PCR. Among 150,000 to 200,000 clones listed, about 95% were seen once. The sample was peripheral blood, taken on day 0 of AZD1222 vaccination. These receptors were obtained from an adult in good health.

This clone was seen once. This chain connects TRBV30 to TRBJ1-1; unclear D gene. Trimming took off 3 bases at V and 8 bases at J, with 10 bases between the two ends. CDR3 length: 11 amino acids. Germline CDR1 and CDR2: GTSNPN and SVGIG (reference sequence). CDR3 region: CAWSAMGEAFF. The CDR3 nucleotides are TGTGCCTGGAGCGCTATGGGGGAAGCTTTCTTT.

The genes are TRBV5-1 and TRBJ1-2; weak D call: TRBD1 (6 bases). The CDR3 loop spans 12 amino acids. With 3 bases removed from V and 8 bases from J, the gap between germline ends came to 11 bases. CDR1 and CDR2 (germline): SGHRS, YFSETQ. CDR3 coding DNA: TGCGCCAGCAGCTATGGACAGAACGGCTACACCTTC. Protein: CASSYGQNGYTF. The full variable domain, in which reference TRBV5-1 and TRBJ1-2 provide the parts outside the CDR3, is KAGVTQTPRYLIKTRGQQVTLSCSPISGHRSVSWYQQTPGQGLQFLFEYFSETQRNKGNFPGRFSGRQFSNSRSEMNVSTLELGDSALYLCASSYGQNGYTFGSGTRLTVV.

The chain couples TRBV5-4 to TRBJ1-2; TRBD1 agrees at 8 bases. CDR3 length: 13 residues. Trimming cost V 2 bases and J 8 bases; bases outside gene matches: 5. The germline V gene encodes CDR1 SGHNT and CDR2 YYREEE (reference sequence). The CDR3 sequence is CASSFQGAEGYTF. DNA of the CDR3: TGTGCCAGCAGCTTCCAGGGGGCTGAAGGCTACACCTTC. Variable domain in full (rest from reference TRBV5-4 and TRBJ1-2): ETGVTQSPTHLIKTRGQQVTLRCSSQSGHNTVSWYQQALGQGPQFIFQYYREEENGRGNFPPRFSGLQFPNYSSELNVNALELDDSALYLCASSFQGAEGYTFGSGTRLTVV.

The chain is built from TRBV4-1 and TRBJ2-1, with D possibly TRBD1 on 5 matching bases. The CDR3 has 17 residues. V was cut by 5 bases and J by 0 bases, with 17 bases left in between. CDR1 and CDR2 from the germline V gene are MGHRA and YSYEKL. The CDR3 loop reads CASSGAGAANSYNEQFF. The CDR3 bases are TGCGCCAGCAGCGGTGCTGGGGCGGCGAACTCCTACAATGAGCAGTTCTTC.

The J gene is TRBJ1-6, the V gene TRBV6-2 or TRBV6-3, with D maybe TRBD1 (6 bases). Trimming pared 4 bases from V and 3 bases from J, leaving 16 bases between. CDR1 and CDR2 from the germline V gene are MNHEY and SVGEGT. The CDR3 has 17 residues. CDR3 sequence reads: CASSSNTRDNYNSPLHF. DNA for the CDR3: TGTGCCAGCAGTTCAAATACACGGGACAACTATAATTCACCCCTCCACTTT.

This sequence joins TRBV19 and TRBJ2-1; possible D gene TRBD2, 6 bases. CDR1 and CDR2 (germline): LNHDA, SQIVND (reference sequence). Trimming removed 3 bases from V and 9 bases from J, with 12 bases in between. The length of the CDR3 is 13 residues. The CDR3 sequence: CASSINPGAEQFF. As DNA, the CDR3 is TGTGCCAGTAGTATTAATCCGGGAGCTGAGCAGTTCTTC.

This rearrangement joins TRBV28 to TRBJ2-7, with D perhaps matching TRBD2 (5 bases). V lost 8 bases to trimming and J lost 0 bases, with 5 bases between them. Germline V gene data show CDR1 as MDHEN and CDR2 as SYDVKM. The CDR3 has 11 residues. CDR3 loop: CASGLSYEQYF. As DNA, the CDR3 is TGTGCCAGCGGACTCTCCTACGAGCAGTACTTC.

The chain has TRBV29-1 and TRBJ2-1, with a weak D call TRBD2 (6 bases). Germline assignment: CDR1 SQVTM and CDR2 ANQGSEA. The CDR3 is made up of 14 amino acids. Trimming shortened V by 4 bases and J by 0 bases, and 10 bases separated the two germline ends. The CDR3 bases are TGCAGCGTTGTCCGGGGGAGCTCCTACAATGAGCAGTTCTTC. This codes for CSVVRGSSYNEQFF.

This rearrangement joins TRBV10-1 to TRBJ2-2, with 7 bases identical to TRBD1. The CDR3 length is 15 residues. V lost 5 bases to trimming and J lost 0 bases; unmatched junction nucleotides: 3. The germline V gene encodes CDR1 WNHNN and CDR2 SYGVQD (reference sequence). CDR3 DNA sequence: TGCGCCAGCAGTCCCGGGACAGCGAACACCGGGGAGCTGTTTTTT. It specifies CASSPGTANTGELFF.

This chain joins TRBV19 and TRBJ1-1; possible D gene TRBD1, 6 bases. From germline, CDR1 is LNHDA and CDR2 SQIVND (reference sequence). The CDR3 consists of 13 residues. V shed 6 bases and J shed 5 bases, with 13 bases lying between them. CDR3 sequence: CASRMDSWTEAFF. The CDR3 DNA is TGTGCCAGTAGGATGGACAGTTGGACTGAAGCTTTCTTT.

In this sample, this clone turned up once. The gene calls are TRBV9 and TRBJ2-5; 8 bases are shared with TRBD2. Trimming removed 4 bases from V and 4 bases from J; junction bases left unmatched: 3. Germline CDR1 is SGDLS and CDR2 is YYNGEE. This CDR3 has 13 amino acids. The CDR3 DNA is TGTGCCAGCAGCCCCCGGGGGGGAGAGACCCAGTACTTC. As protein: CASSPRGGETQYF.

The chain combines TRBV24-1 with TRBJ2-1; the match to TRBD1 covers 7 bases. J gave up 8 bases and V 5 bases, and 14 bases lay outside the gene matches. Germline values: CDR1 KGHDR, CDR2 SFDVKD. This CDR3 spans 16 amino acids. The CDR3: CATSAGGGARGDEQFF. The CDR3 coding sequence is TGTGCCACCAGTGCAGGGGGTGGGGCCCGAGGCGATGAGCAGTTCTTC.

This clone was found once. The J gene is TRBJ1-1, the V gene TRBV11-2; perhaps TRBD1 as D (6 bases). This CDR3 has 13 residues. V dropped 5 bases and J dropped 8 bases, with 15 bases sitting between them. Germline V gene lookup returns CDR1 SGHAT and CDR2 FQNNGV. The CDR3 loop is CASSGATGTEAFF. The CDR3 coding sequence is TGTGCCAGCAGCGGGGCTACAGGGACAGAAGCTTTCTTT.

The CDR3 sequence is CAIRDREDGYTF. DNA of the CDR3: TGTGCCATCAGAGACAGGGAAGATGGCTACACCTTC. The rearrangement links TRBV10-3 to TRBJ1-2; 7 nucleotides line up with TRBD1. Germline V gene sequence: CDR1 ENHRY, CDR2 SYGVKD. The V and J ends lost 6 bases and 6 bases, in that order; junction bases with no gene match: 4. This CDR3 is built from 12 residues.

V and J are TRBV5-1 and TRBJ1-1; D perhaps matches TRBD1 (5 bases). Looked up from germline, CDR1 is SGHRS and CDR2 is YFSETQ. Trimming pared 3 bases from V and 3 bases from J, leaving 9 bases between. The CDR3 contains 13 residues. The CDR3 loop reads CASSWDGDTEAFF. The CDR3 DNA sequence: TGCGCCAGCAGCTGGGACGGCGACACTGAAGCTTTCTTT.

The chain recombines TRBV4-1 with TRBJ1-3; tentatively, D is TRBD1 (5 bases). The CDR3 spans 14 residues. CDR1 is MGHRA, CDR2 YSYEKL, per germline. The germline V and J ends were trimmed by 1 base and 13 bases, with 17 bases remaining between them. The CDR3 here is CASSQAFTTGTIYF. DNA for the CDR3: TGCGCCAGCAGCCAAGCCTTTACTACCGGGACTATATATTTT.

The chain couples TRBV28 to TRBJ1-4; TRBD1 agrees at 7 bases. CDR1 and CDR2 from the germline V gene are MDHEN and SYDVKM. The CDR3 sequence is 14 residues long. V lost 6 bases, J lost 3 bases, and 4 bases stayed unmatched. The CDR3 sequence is CASRQGVANEKLFF. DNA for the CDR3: TGTGCCAGCAGGCAGGGGGTGGCTAATGAAAAACTGTTTTTT.

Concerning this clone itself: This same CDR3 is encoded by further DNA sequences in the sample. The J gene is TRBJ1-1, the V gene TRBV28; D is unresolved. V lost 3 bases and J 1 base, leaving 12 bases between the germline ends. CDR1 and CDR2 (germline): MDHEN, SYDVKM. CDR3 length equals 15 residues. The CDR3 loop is CASSLPRGGNTEAFF. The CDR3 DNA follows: TGTGCCAGCAGTTTGCCGCGGGGTGGGAACACTGAAGCTTTCTTT.

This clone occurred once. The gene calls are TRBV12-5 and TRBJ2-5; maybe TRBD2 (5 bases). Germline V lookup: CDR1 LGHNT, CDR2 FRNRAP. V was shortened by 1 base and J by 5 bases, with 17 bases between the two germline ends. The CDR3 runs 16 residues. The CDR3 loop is CASGLGVTPRGETQYF. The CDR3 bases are TGTGCTAGTGGTTTGGGTGTGACCCCCCGGGGTGAGACCCAGTACTTC.

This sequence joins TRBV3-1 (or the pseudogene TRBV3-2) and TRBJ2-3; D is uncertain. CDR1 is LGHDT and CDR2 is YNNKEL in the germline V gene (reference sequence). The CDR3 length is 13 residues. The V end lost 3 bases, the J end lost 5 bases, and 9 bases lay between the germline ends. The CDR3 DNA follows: TGTGCCAGCAGCCACGGCTTGGTAGATACGCAGTATTTT. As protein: CASSHGLVDTQYF.

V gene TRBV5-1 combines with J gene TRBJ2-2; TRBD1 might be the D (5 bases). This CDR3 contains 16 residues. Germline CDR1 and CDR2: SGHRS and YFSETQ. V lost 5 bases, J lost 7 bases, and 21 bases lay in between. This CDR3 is CASSFRVNLGVGELFF. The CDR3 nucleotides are TGCGCCAGCAGTTTCCGGGTAAACCTAGGGGTCGGGGAGCTGTTTTTT.

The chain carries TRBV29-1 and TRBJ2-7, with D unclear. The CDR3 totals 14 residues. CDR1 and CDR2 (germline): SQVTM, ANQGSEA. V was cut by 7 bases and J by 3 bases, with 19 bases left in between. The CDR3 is CSAKTGLLDYEQYF. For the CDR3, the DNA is TGCAGCGCTAAGACTGGCTTGTTGGACTACGAGCAGTACTTC.

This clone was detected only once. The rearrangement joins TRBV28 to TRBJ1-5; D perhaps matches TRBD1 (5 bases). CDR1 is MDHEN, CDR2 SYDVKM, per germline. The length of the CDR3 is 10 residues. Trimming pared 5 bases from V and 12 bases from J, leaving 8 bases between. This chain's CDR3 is CASSRQIQHF. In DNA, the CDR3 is TGTGCCAGCAGTCGACAGATCCAGCATTTT.

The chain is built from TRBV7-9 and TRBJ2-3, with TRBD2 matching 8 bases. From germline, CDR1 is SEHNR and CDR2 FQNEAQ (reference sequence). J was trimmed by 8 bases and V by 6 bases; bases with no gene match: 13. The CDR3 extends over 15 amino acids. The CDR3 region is CASSSGTRNPGTQYF. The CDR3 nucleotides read TGTGCCAGCAGTTCCGGGACTAGGAATCCCGGTACGCAGTATTTT. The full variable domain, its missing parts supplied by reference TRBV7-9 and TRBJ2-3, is DTGVSQNPRHKITKRGQNVTFRCDPISEHNRLYWYRQTLGQGPEFLTYFQNEAQLEKSRLLSDRFSAERPKGSFSTLEIQRTEQGDSAMYLCASSSGTRNPGTQYFGPGTRLTVL.

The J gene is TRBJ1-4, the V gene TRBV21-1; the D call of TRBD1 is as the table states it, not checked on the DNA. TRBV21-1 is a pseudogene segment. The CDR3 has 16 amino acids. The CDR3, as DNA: TGTGCCAGCAGCTTCCACCCAGGGGCCCTTAATGAAAAACTGTTTTTT. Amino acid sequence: CASSFHPGALNEKLFF.

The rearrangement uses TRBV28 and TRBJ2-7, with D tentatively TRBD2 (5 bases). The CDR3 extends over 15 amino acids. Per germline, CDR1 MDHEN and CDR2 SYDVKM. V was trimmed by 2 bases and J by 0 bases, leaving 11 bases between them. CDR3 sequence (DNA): TGTGCCAGCAGTTTAGCGGGTGCGAGCTCCTACGAGCAGTACTTC. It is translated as CASSLAGASSYEQYF.